The rows below give T cell receptor beta chains drawn from one sample of a study of T-cell reconstitution after alpha-beta-depleted transplantation in children. Each CDR3 protein gets one entry after TCRdb re-called the PCR reads with MiXCR. Here the sample spans under 140,000 distinct CDR3 sequences, under 13% being singletons. Sequences were derived from PBMCs from the stem cell graft donor, sampled from the stem cell graft. The receptors stem from a human donor who donated a stem cell graft to a child with acute lymphoblastic leukemia. Both conserved end residues are part of each CDR3. The order of the fields is D gene, J gene, V gene, clone size, CDR3 protein, CDR3 DNA. A D gene is named only where the DNA matches it firmly. Clone size reads once, few, many, or a class if the clone is expanded.

TRBD1	TRBJ1-5	TRBV20-1	many	CSATGGDQPQHF	TGCAGTGCTACAGGGGGCGATCAGCCCCAGCATTTT
TRBD2	TRBJ2-5	TRBV29-1	many	CSVASGGTGETQYF	TGCAGCGTTGCCTCGGGGGGGACTGGGGAGACCCAGTACTTC
TRBD1	TRBJ1-3	TRBV3-1	many	CASRGTAKGNTIYF	TGTGCCAGCAGGGGGACAGCGAAAGGAAACACCATATATTTT
NA	TRBJ1-1	TRBV19	many	CASSIQGSNTEAFF	TGTGCCAGTAGTATTCAGGGATCGAACACTGAAGCTTTCTTT
NA	TRBJ2-7	TRBV20-1	many	CSARHTGSYEQYF	TGCAGTGCTAGACATACAGGGTCCTACGAGCAGTACTTC
TRBD2	TRBJ2-1	TRBV6-2/TRBV6-3	many	CASTTSGYNEQFF	TGTGCCAGCACTACTAGCGGGTACAATGAGCAGTTCTTC
TRBD2	TRBJ2-1	TRBV5-1	many	CASSVISGGANEQFF	TGCGCCAGCAGCGTAATTAGCGGGGGGGCCAATGAGCAGTTCTTC
NA	TRBJ1-2	TRBV6-6	many	CASTLDRVYGYTF	TGTGCCAGCACCTTAGACCGGGTCTATGGCTACACCTTC
NA	TRBJ1-2	TRBV5-6	many	CASSFKAASQNYGYTF	TGTGCCAGCAGCTTTAAGGCGGCAAGTCAAAACTATGGCTACACCTTC
NA	TRBJ1-4	TRBV5-1	many	CASSLDPGTARNEKLFF	TGCGCCAGCAGCTTGGATCCCGGGACGGCTCGGAATGAAAAACTGTTTTTT
NA	TRBJ1-1	TRBV5-1	many	CASSSNSGLGNTEAFF	TGCGCCAGCAGCTCGAACTCAGGACTGGGAAACACTGAAGCTTTCTTT
NA	TRBJ1-1	TRBV30	many	CAWSERSEAFF	TGTGCCTGGAGTGAAAGATCTGAAGCTTTCTTT
NA	TRBJ2-1	TRBV10-3	many	CAISESGNEQFF	TGTGCCATCAGTGAGTCTGGCAATGAGCAGTTCTTC
NA	TRBJ2-3	TRBV4-3	many	CASSQETDTQYF	TGCGCCAGCAGCCAAGAGACGGATACGCAGTATTTT
TRBD2	TRBJ2-1	TRBV20-1	many	CSAWNIYRGDNEQFF	TGCAGTGCCTGGAATATCTACCGGGGGGACAATGAGCAGTTCTTC
NA	TRBJ2-5	TRBV6-2/TRBV6-3	many	CASSYSRRSGAQETQYF	TGTGCCAGCAGTTACTCGCGTCGGTCCGGGGCACAAGAGACCCAGTACTTC
TRBD1	TRBJ1-1	TRBV29-1	many	CSVRTGNTEAFF	TGCAGCGTTAGGACAGGGAACACTGAAGCTTTCTTT